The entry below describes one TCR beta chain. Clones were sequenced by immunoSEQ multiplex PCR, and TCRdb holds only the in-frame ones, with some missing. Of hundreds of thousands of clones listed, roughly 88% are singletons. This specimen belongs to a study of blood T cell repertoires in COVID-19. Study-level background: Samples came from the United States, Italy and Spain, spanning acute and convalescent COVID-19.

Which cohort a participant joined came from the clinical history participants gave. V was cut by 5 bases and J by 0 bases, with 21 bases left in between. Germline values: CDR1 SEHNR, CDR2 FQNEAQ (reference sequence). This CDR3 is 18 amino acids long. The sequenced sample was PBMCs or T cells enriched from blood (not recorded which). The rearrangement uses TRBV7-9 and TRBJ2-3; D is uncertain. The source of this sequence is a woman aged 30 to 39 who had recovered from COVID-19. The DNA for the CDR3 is TGTGCCAGCAGCCTGGCCCGCGACACAAGGTCCAGCACAGATACGCAGTATTTT. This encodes CASSLARDTRSSTDTQYF.